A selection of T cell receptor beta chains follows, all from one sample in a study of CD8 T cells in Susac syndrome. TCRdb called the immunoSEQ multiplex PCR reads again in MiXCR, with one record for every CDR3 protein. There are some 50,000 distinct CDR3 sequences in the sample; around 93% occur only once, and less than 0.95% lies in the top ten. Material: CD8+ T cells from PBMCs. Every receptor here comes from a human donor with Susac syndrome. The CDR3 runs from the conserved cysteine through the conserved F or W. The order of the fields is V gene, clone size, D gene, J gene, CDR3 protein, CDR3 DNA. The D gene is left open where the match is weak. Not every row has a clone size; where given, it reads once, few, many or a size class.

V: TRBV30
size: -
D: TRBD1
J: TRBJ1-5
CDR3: CAWGRGTGNNQPQHF
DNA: TGTGCCTGGGGAAGGGGGACAGGGAACAATCAGCCCCAGCATTTT

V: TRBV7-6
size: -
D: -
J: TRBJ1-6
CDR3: CASSPGPGNSPLHF
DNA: TGTGCCAGCAGTCCAGGGCCGGGGAATTCACCCCTCCACTTT

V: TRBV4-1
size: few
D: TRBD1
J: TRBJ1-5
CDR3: CASSSVWGQGDQPQHF
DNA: TGCGCCAGCAGCTCCGTGTGGGGACAGGGTGATCAGCCCCAGCATTTT

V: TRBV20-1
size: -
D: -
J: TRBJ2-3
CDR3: CSARAGGPDTQYF
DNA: TGCAGTGCTAGGGCCGGGGGGCCAGATACGCAGTATTTT

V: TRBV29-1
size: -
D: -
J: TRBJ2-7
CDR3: CSVGRGYEQYF
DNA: TGCAGCGTTGGGCGGGGCTACGAGCAGTACTTC

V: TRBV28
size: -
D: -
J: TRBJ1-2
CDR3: CASSPGIGYTF
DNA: TGTGCCAGCAGCCCCGGCATTGGCTACACCTTC

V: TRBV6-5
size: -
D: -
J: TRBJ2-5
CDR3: CASSLSTGPEETQYF
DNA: TGTGCCAGCAGTCTGTCGACAGGCCCAGAAGAGACCCAGTACTTC

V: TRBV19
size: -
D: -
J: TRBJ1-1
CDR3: CASSIGFTEAFF
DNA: TGTGCCAGTAGTATCGGGTTCACTGAAGCTTTCTTT

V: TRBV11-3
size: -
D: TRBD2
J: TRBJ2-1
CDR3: CASSSGLARWREQFF
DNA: TGTGCCAGCAGCTCCGGACTAGCGAGGTGGAGGGAGCAGTTCTTC

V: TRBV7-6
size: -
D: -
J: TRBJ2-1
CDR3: CASSSTGALNEQFF
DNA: TGTGCCAGCAGCTCCACTGGGGCCCTCAATGAGCAGTTCTTC

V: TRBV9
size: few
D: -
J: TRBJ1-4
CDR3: CASSVDGGNEKLFF
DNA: TGTGCCAGCAGCGTAGATGGAGGAAATGAAAAACTGTTTTTT

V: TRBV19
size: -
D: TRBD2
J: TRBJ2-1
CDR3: CASSWTSPAVYNEQFF
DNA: TGTGCCAGTAGTTGGACTAGCCCGGCGGTCTACAATGAGCAGTTCTTC

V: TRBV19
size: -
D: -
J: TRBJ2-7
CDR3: CASSIGGGSYEQYF
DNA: TGTGCCAGTAGTATTGGGGGAGGCTCCTACGAGCAGTACTTC

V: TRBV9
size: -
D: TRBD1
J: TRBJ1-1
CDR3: CASSTEPGQRSEAFF
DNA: TGTGCCAGCAGTACCGAACCGGGACAGCGCTCTGAAGCTTTCTTT

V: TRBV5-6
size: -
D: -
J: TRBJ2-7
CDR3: CASSWGGQNYEQYF
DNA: TGTGCCAGCAGCTGGGGGGGGCAGAACTACGAGCAGTACTTC

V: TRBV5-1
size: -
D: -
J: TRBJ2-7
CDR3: CASSQSTREGVTYEQYF
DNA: TGCGCCAGCAGCCAGTCGACCAGGGAAGGGGTTACCTACGAGCAGTACTTC

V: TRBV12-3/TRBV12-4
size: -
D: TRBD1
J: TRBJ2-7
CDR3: CASSFAGTAFYEQYF
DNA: TGTGCCAGCAGTTTCGCCGGGACAGCCTTCTACGAGCAGTACTTC

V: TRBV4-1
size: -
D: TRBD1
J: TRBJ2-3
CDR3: CASSQDPQGGTDTQYF
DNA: TGCGCCAGCAGCCAAGATCCCCAGGGGGGCACAGATACGCAGTATTTT

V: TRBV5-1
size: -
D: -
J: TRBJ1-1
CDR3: CASGTRTANTEAFF
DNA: TGCGCCAGCGGGACCCGGACGGCTAACACTGAAGCTTTCTTT

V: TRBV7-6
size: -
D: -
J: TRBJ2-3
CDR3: CASSSHDFTDTQYF
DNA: TGTGCCAGCAGCTCCCACGACTTCACAGATACGCAGTATTTT

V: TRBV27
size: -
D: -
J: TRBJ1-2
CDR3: CASSLSGAGYGYTF
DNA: TGTGCCAGCAGTTTATCGGGTGCGGGCTATGGCTACACCTTC

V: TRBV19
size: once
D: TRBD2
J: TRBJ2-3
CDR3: CASRAPGGGTDTQYF
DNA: TGTGCCAGTAGAGCCCCGGGGGGTGGCACAGATACGCAGTATTTT

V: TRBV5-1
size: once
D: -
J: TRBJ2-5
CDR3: CASSLWGPQETQYF
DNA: TGCGCCAGCAGCTTGTGGGGGCCCCAAGAGACCCAGTACTTC

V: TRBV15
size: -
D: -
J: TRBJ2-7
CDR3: CATSRTRGSYEQYF
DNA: TGTGCCACCAGCAGGACTAGGGGATCCTACGAGCAGTACTTC

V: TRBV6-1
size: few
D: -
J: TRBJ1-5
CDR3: CASSQTTREWGNQPQHF
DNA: TGTGCCAGCAGCCAAACGACGCGGGAGTGGGGGAATCAGCCCCAGCATTTT

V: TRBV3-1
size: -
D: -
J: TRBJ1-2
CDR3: CASSQEGHASYGYTF
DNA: TGTGCCAGCAGCCAGGAGGGCCATGCCTCCTATGGCTACACCTTC

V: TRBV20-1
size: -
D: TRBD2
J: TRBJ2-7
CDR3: CSATTSGVAYEQYF
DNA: TGCAGTGCAACCACTAGCGGGGTCGCCTACGAGCAGTACTTC

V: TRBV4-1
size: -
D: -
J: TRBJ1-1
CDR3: CASTGKAGIEAFF
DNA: TGCGCCAGCACCGGAAAGGCGGGCATTGAAGCTTTCTTT

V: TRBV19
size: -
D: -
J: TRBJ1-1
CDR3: CASSIGGRHTEAFF
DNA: TGTGCCAGTAGTATTGGCGGTCGTCACACTGAAGCTTTCTTT

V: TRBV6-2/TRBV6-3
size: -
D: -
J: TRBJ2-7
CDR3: CASSVVSSYEQYF
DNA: TGTGCCAGCAGTGTGGTGAGCTCCTACGAGCAGTACTTC

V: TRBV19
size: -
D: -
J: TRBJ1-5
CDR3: CASSPAGGQPQHF
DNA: TGTGCCAGTAGTCCCGCCGGGGGTCAGCCCCAGCATTTT

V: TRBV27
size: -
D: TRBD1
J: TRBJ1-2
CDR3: CASSLSRTGGVGYTF
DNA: TGTGCCAGCAGTTTATCCCGGACAGGGGGCGTTGGCTACACCTTC

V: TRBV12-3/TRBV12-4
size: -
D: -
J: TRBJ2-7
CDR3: CASSSPLREDEQYF
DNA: TGTGCCAGCAGTTCCCCTTTGAGGGAGGACGAGCAGTACTTC

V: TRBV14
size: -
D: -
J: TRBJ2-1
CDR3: CASSLRYNEQFF
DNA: TGTGCCAGCAGCCTACGGTACAATGAGCAGTTCTTC

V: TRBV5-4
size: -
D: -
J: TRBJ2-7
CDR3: CASSQDTEYEQYF
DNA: TGTGCCAGCAGCCAGGACACGGAATACGAGCAGTACTTC

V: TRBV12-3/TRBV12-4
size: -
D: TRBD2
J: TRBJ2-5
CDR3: CASKPTGTSETQYF
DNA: TGTGCCAGCAAACCCACCGGGACTAGCGAGACCCAGTACTTC

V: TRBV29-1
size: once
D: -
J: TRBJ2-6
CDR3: CSVEDRANVLTF
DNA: TGCAGCGTCGAGGACAGGGCCAACGTCCTGACTTTC

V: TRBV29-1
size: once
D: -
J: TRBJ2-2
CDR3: CSVGAPPGELFF
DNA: TGCAGCGTTGGTGCGCCACCAGGGGAGCTGTTTTTT

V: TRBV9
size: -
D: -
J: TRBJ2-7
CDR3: CASSVGVGYEQYF
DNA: TGTGCCAGCAGCGTAGGCGTCGGGTACGAGCAGTACTTC

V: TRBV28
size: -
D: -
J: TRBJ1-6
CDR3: CASSLWFDSALHF
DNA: TGTGCCAGCAGTTTATGGTTTGACTCCGCCCTCCACTTT

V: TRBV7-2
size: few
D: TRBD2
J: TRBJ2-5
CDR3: CASSSGGSPYSSQETQYF
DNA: TGTGCCAGCAGCTCGGGGGGGTCGCCCTATTCCTCGCAAGAGACCCAGTACTTC

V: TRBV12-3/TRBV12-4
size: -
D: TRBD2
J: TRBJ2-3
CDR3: CASSLLGEGDTQYF
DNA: TGTGCCAGCAGTTTACTGGGGGAGGGGGATACGCAGTATTTT

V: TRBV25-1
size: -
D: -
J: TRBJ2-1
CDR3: CASSELDREQFF
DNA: TGTGCCAGCAGTGAATTAGACCGTGAGCAGTTCTTC

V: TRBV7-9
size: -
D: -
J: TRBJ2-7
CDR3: CASSLAWGPTREQYF
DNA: TGTGCCAGCAGCTTAGCGTGGGGACCGACAAGAGAGCAGTACTTC

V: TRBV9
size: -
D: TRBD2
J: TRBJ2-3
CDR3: CASGLLAGGTDTQYF
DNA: TGTGCCAGCGGCCTCCTAGCGGGGGGCACAGATACGCAGTATTTT

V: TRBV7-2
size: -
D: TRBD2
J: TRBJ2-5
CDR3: CASTPRGEETQYF
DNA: TGTGCCAGCACCCCGCGGGGGGAGGAGACCCAGTACTTC

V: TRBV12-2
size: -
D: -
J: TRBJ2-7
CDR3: CASWSGGDTYEQYF
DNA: TGTGCGAGTTGGTCGGGAGGGGATACCTACGAGCAGTACTTC

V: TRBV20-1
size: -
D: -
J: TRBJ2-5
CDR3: CSAPGTGQETQYF
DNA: TGCAGTGCTCCCGGGACGGGACAAGAGACCCAGTACTTC